These 20 T cell receptor beta chains were sequenced from one sample in a study of response to subunit inactivated influenza vaccine. In TCRdb, the RT-PCR reads were re-called with MiXCR into one record per CDR3 protein. The sample records more than 250,000 distinct CDR3 sequences, around a fifth being singletons. The sample here was PBMCs from blood, taken 21 months after vaccination. The source is a man aged 50 to 69 who received an inactivated influenza vaccine.

The CDR3 DNA sequence: TGCGCCAGCAGCTTTAGCGGGACTTACAATGAGCAGTTCTTC. It translates to CASSFSGTYNEQFF. The V gene is TRBV5-1, the J gene TRBJ2-1, with 8 bases matching TRBD2. V shed 2 bases and J 4 bases; nucleotides not matched to a gene: 2. CDR1 is SGHRS and CDR2 is YFSETQ in the germline V gene. The CDR3 runs to 14 residues.

The CDR3 DNA reads as TGTGCCAGCAGTGACGGCTACTCCTACGAGCAGTACTTC. It yields the protein CASSDGYSYEQYF. This sequence joins TRBV2 and TRBJ2-7; no clear D gene. Between the trimmed V and J ends, which lost 3 bases and 0 bases, there was a span of 6 bases. The CDR3 contains 13 residues. CDR1 and CDR2 from the germline V gene are SNHLY and FYNNEI. Using reference TRBV2 and TRBJ2-7 for the parts outside the CDR3, the full variable domain is EPEVTQTPSHQVTQMGQEVILRCVPISNHLYFYWYRQILGQKVEFLVSFYNNEISEKSEIFDDQFSVERPDGSNFTLKIRSTKLEDSAMYFCASSDGYSYEQYFGPGTRLTVT.

The gene calls are TRBV5-1 and TRBJ2-1; 10 positions agree with TRBD2. The CDR3 runs to 18 residues. From germline, CDR1 is SGHRS and CDR2 YFSETQ. After removal of 5 bases from V and 0 bases from J, the junction contained 11 bases not matched to a gene. CDR3 DNA sequence: TGCGCCAGCAGTAGCGGGGGGCCTATTCTTGACTCCTACAATGAGCAGTTCTTC. Amino acid sequence: CASSSGGPILDSYNEQFF.

The V gene is TRBV12-3 or TRBV12-4, the J gene TRBJ1-1, with 7 nucleotides matching TRBD1. The CDR3 totals 13 residues. After removal of 5 bases from V and 8 bases from J, the junction contained 8 bases not matched to a gene. The CDR3 sequence is CASSGAGGPEAFF. Here the CDR3 DNA reads TGTGCCAGCAGTGGAGCAGGGGGACCCGAAGCTTTCTTT.

The V call is TRBV20-1, the J call TRBJ1-1; possible D gene TRBD1, 6 bases. V dropped 4 bases and J dropped 3 bases, with 12 bases sitting between them. CDR1 and CDR2 (germline): DFQATT, SNEGSKA (reference sequence). The CDR3 sequence is 13 residues long. The CDR3 nucleotides are TGCAGTGCTAATAAAGGGGGATACACTGAAGCTTTCTTT. Translation gives CSANKGGYTEAFF.

In its sample, this clonotype was seen many times. The CDR3 sequence: CASSERQPGNTIYF. CDR3 sequence (DNA): TGCGCCAGCAGTGAGCGCCAGCCGGGAAACACCATATATTTT. V gene TRBV10-2 combines with J gene TRBJ1-3, with D hard to call. Trimming stripped 2 bases from V and 4 bases from J, with 9 bases between. Per germline, CDR1 WSHSY and CDR2 SAAADI. The CDR3 is made up of 14 amino acids.

The J gene is TRBJ2-2, the V gene TRBV12-3 or TRBV12-4, with a tentative D call TRBD2 (6 bases). The V and J ends lost 6 bases and 6 bases respectively, with 17 bases between them. The CDR3 covers 15 residues. For the CDR3, the DNA is TGTGCCAGCAGCCCAACCCTTTCGGGGGCCGGGGAGCTGTTTTTT. This gives the protein CASSPTLSGAGELFF.

The rearrangement joins TRBV11-1 to TRBJ1-1; the D gene is possibly TRBD1 (5 bases). The germline V gene encodes CDR1 SGHAT and CDR2 FQDESV (reference sequence). V was pared by 0 bases and J by 3 bases, with 11 bases between. CDR3 length: 15 amino acids. Here the CDR3 DNA reads TGTGCCAGCAGCTTAGCAGGGGATCCGTACACTGAAGCTTTCTTT. Translated: CASSLAGDPYTEAFF.

Points on this clonotype: One end of the junction varies from germline; a read error may be responsible. The chain has TRBV6-1 and TRBJ2-7, with D tentatively TRBD1 or TRBD2 (5 bases each). Germline V gene lookup returns CDR1 MNHNS and CDR2 SASEGT. The CDR3 runs to 13 residues. The CDR3 region has the DNA TGTGCCAGCAGTCAAGGGACCGGCCTCGAGCGGTACTTC. The encoded protein is CASSQGTGLERYF.

This clonotype has just a few counts. This chain links TRBV7-2 with TRBJ1-2; D is unresolved. The CDR3 runs 14 residues. Trimming shortened V by 5 bases and J by 6 bases, and 16 bases separated the two germline ends. Germline V lookup: CDR1 SGHTA, CDR2 FQGNSA. CDR3 in DNA: TGTGCCAGCAGCAATTTGAGGGCAGCGGATGGCTACACCTTC. Translating it yields CASSNLRAADGYTF.

The sample holds a few counts of this clonotype. The rearrangement joins TRBV6-5 to TRBJ1-5, with D possibly being TRBD1 (6 bases). Germline assignment: CDR1 MNHEY and CDR2 SVGAGI. Trimming removed 4 bases at V and 5 bases at J, with 12 bases between. The CDR3 has 14 amino acids. This CDR3 reads CASSSRGGDQPQHF. CDR3 nucleotide sequence: TGTGCCAGCAGTTCCAGGGGAGGGGATCAGCCCCAGCATTTT.

This clonotype was seen more than once but under ten times. The chain uses TRBV6-5 and TRBJ2-7; no definite D call. The CDR3 covers 15 residues. V lost 1 base and J lost 0, with 10 bases in between. Per germline, CDR1 MNHEY and CDR2 SVGAGI. The CDR3 nucleotides read TGTGCCAGCAGTTACTTGTCCCGAAGCTCCTACGAGCAGTACTTC. This translates into CASSYLSRSSYEQYF.

The V gene is TRBV6-5, the J gene TRBJ2-1, with 10 bases fitting TRBD2. There are 15 residues in the CDR3. The V segment lost 6 bases and the J segment 5 bases; nucleotides outside the gene matches: 7. CDR1 is MNHEY and CDR2 is SVGAGI in the germline V gene. CDR3 sequence: CASRYLAGENNEQFF. DNA for the CDR3: TGTGCCAGCAGGTATCTAGCGGGAGAAAACAATGAGCAGTTCTTC.

This chain's CDR3 is CASSLRQGATGELFF. The DNA for the CDR3 is TGTGCCAGTAGTTTACGACAGGGGGCCACCGGGGAGCTGTTTTTT. J is TRBJ2-2 and V is TRBV19; 10 bases agree with TRBD1. CDR1 is LNHDA and CDR2 is SQIVND in the germline V gene (reference sequence). This CDR3 has 15 residues. J gave up 4 bases and V 5 bases, and 4 bases lay outside the gene matches.

This clonotype has more than one count but fewer than ten. V gene TRBV6-5 combines with J gene TRBJ1-6; D uncertain. The V end lost 3 bases, the J end lost 6 bases, and 15 bases lay between the germline ends. The V gene's germline CDR1 is MNHEY and CDR2 SVGAGI. The CDR3 runs to 16 residues. For the CDR3, the DNA is TGTGCCAGCAGTTATGTGGGAGAGGTATCTAATTCACCCCTCCACTTT. This translates into CASSYVGEVSNSPLHF.

The rearrangement links TRBV12-3 or TRBV12-4 to TRBJ2-1, with TRBD2 matching over 9 bases. Trimming at V came to 6 bases and at J to 0 bases, leaving 12 bases not matched to a gene. The CDR3 loop spans 18 amino acids. The chain's CDR3 is CASSLAGTLDSSYNEQFF. CDR3 nucleotide sequence: TGTGCCAGCAGCCTAGCGGGGACCCTTGATAGCTCCTACAATGAGCAGTTCTTC.

The chain employs TRBV5-5 and TRBJ1-5; D is possibly TRBD1 (5 bases). Germline V gene data show CDR1 as SGHKS and CDR2 as YYEKEE (reference sequence). The V end was cut by 3 bases, the J end by 0 bases, with 16 bases between. The CDR3 loop spans 17 amino acids. The CDR3 coding sequence is TGTGCCAGCAGCTCCGGGCTGGGGACCCATAGCAATCAGCCCCAGCATTTT. Protein sequence: CASSSGLGTHSNQPQHF.

This clonotype came up a few times. Compared with germline, one end of the junction differs, possibly owing to a read error. The J gene is TRBJ2-7, the V gene TRBV20-1, with D maybe TRBD2 (6 bases). CDR3 length equals 12 residues. Germline V gene sequence: CDR1 DFQATT, CDR2 SNEGSKA (reference sequence). In DNA, the CDR3 is TGTGGTCTCCAGGAGGGGCTTGGCGAGCAGTACTTC. Translating gives CGLQEGLGEQYF.

This clonotype was picked up many times. V and J are TRBV4-1 and TRBJ1-5; D may be TRBD1 (5 bases). Germline-derived CDR1 and CDR2 are MGHRA and YSYEKL. This CDR3 region has 15 residues. Trimming left V 4 bases short and J 0 bases short, with 10 bases between. The CDR3 sequence is CASSPGFYSNQPQHF. Written as DNA, the CDR3 is TGCGCCAGCAGCCCAGGGTTTTATAGCAATCAGCCCCAGCATTTT.

This clonotype was seen more than once but under ten times. The chain employs TRBV5-1 and TRBJ2-1, with a possible D match to TRBD1 (5 bases). Germline V lookup: CDR1 SGHRS, CDR2 YFSETQ. The CDR3 spans 12 residues. Trimming stripped 7 bases from V and 3 bases from J, with 8 bases between. The CDR3 spells CASVDNYNEQFF. DNA of the CDR3: TGCGCCAGCGTGGACAACTACAATGAGCAGTTCTTC.